Listed here is a single TCR beta chain. Antigen unknown. TCRdb reprocessed the 5' RACE reads with MiXCR, giving one entry per CDR3 protein. The sample records fewer than 750,000 distinct CDR3 sequences, around a fifth being singletons. These data come from a study of CD8 T cells in ankylosing spondylitis. Findings of the study overall: The study identified a TCR beta motif of roughly eight highly homologous variants that appeared characteristic of ankylosing spondylitis blood. Researchers reportedly found disease-linked clones significantly enriched in matched ankylosing spondylitis synovial fluid.

The V end lost 5 bases, the J end lost 6 bases, and 20 bases lay between the germline ends. Germline CDR1 is SGHRS and CDR2 is YFSETQ. This CDR3 is built from 15 residues. The source material was blood, either unsorted or a sorted T cell fraction (not recorded which). The chain links TRBV5-1 to TRBJ1-1; TRBD1 is a possible D gene (6 bases). This TCR came from a male donor with ankylosing spondylitis. The CDR3: CASRQTTGKQAEAFF. The CDR3 DNA reads TGCGCCAGCAGACAAACCACAGGGAAACAGGCTGAAGCTTTCTTT.